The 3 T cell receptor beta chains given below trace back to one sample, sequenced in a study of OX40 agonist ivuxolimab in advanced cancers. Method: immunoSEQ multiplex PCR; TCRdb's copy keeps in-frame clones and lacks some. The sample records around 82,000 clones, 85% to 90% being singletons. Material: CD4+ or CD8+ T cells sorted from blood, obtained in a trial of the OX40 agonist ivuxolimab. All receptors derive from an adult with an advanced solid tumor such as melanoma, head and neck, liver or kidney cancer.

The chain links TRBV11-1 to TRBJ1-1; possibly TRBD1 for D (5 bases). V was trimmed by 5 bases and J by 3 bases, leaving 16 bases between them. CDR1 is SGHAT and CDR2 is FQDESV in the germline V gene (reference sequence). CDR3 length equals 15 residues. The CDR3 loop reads CASSLTEDSYTEAFF. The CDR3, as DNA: TGTGCCAGCAGCCTTACTGAAGACAGTTACACTGAAGCTTTCTTT.

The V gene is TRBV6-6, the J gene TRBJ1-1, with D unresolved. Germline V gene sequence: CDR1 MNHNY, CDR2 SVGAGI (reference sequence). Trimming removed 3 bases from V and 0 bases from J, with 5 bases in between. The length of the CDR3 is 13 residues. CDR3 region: CASSYLMNTEAFF. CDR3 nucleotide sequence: TGTGCCAGCAGTTATCTGATGAACACTGAAGCTTTCTTT.

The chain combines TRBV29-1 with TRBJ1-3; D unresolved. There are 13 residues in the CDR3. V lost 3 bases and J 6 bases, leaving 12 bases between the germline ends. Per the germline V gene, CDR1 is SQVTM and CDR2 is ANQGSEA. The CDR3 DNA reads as TGCAGCGTTGAGGAGGGTGGCGTAAACACCATATATTTT. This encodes CSVEEGGVNTIYF.